This TCR beta chain was sequenced for a study of CD8+ T cells in alopecia areata. The treatment was: oral pan-JAK inhibitor, 5-10 mg twice daily. TCR sequencing used cDNA made by reverse transcription of extracted RNA. Sequencing was performed with immunoSEQ multiplex PCR; in TCRdb, only in-frame clones are kept and a portion is missing. The sample contains some 200,000 clones, roughly three fifths of which appear only once. The source material was CD8+ T cells sorted from blood, sampled at week 24, from a patient treated with tofacitinib. This receptor was identified in a human donor with alopecia areata.

Written as DNA, the CDR3 is TGCGCCAGCAGCGTAGGAGAGGGTTTAAGAGGCGATACGCAGTATTTT. Translation: CASSVGEGLRGDTQYF. The chain recombines TRBV5-1 with TRBJ2-3; the D gene is possibly TRBD2 (5 bases). V lost 4 bases and J lost 6, with 21 bases in between. Germline V CDR1 and CDR2: SGHRS, YFSETQ. This CDR3 is built from 16 residues.